The clone carrying this T cell receptor beta chain has a count of ten or more. Antigen specificity is unknown. The sample comes from a study of identical twins. General study points: Weaker excess sharing between twins was seen in beta out-of-frame sequences. Analyses based on zero insertions could be partly confounded by invariant MAIT and iNKT cells.

Using its own MiXCR run on the 5' RACE reads, TCRdb lists one record per CDR3 protein. The profile shows around 670,000 distinct CDR3 sequences, 5.5% to 6.5% of them singletons. The CDR3 runs to 18 residues. CDR1 is DFQATT and CDR2 is SNEGSKA in the germline V gene (reference sequence). V lost 0 bases to trimming and J lost 1 base; unmatched junction nucleotides: 10. This chain joins TRBV20-1 and TRBJ2-3, with 10 bases identical to TRBD2. The source is a man between 18 and 29 years old in good health. Input material: naive T cells sorted from blood. CDR3 amino acids: CSARDHSGRARGTDTQYF. CDR3 bases: TGCAGTGCTAGAGATCACAGCGGGAGGGCCCGGGGCACAGATACGCAGTATTTT.